This T cell receptor (beta chain) was captured by sequencing in a study of shared clonotypes between healthy human individuals. The study, taken as a whole, reports: Clonotype sharing across a handful of donors was observed for approximately 5% of naive CD4 clonotypes.

V was clipped by 2 bases and J by 0 bases, with 13 bases between them. The CDR3 loop spans 17 amino acids. From germline, CDR1 is MNHNS and CDR2 SASEGT. Profiling relied on immunoSEQ multiplex PCR, and the TCRdb table lists in-frame clones only, not all of them. The sample lists just over 2,000,000 clones, roughly 94% occurring once. On this clone itself: Its specificity is unknown.

The chain has TRBV6-1 and TRBJ1-4; no reliable D call. The clonotype was recovered from a young man in good health. Sequencing input: naive CD4+ T cells sorted from blood. Subset of the sample: CD45RA+ positively selected. In DNA, the CDR3 is TGTGCCAGCAGTGAACCGTATATGGCGGCAACTAATGAAAAACTGTTTTTT. The encoded protein is CASSEPYMAATNEKLFF.